This TCR beta chain was captured in a study of T-cell memory formation after mild COVID-19. General study points: CM and EM subsets held most contracting CD4+ clones; EMRA held CD8+ ones.

To note about this clonotype: Its antigen remains unidentified.

Employing constant-segment primers, 5'RACE generated TCR alpha and TCR beta cDNA libraries bearing sample barcodes and UMIs. Each CDR3 protein is one row after TCRdb ran MiXCR on the 5' RACE reads. The sample lists around 140,000 distinct CDR3 sequences, roughly 21% occurring once. The V gene end was trimmed by 5 bases and the J gene end by 8 bases; junction bases not matched to a gene: 10. The CDR3 contains 14 residues. Germline V gene lookup returns CDR1 SGHRS and CDR2 YFSETQ. The sequenced sample consisted of PBMCs or a T cell subset sorted from them (not recorded which). This chain connects TRBV5-1 to TRBJ1-2, with 9 bases aligning to TRBD1. The receptor comes from an adult woman who had mild COVID-19 (a few samples of this study predate the infection). Cell type and time point are not known. The CDR3 sequence is CASRSTGGNYGYTF. DNA of the CDR3: TGCGCCAGCAGAAGTACAGGGGGCAATTACGGCTACACCTTC. Supplemented by reference TRBV5-1 and TRBJ1-2, the full variable domain reads KAGVTQTPRYLIKTRGQQVTLSCSPISGHRSVSWYQQTPGQGLQFLFEYFSETQRNKGNFPGRFSGRQFSNSRSEMNVSTLELGDSALYLCASRSTGGNYGYTFGSGTRLTVV.